This TCR beta chain emerged from a study of T cells after yellow fever vaccination. As for the study in general: Where fractions had low cell numbers, libraries were prepared from them with the SMART-Seq v4 Ultra Low Input RNA kit.

This clonotype was observed a few times. The antigen is undetermined. Study observations and caveats: The booster saw the reappearance of most primary-vaccination clones (approximately 97% CD4, around 90% CD8).

TCRdb analysed the 5' RACE reads with MiXCR anew, one entry per CDR3 protein. The table has 500,000 to 650,000 distinct CDR3 sequences, about a sixth seen once. Material: PBMCs, obtained 4 to 5 days after the first yellow fever vaccination. The sequence derives from a man aged 18 to 29 who received the YFV17D yellow fever vaccine.

CDR3 protein: CSVDGTGGTGAFF. The CDR3 DNA sequence: TGCAGCGTTGATGGGACAGGTGGAACGGGGGCTTTCTTT. This sequence joins TRBV29-1 and TRBJ1-1, with 8 bases fitting TRBD1. The CDR3 sequence is 13 residues long. The trim removed 3 bases at V and 11 bases at J, leaving 11 bases unmatched. Germline V gives CDR1 SQVTM, CDR2 ANQGSEA.